The T cell receptor beta chain under discussion was sequenced for a study of PD-1 blockade in classical Hodgkin lymphoma. Study conclusions and caveats: Possibly reflecting disease activity or prior therapy, repertoire differences have causes that remain undefined. CD4+ TCR diversity, unlike CD8+, climbed significantly by C4D1. Newly diagnosed patients and complete responders had comparable diversity at baseline.

Note on this clone: Antigen unknown.

Generated by immunoSEQ multiplex PCR, the TCRdb table keeps only in-frame clones and is missing some. The sample shows fewer than 100,000 clones, around 90% of them seen only once. The CDR3 runs to 13 residues. V was trimmed by 3 bases and J by 3 bases, leaving 7 bases between them. Germline-derived CDR1 and CDR2 are SGHNT and YYREEE (reference sequence). Every single patient, without exception, relapsed after autologous stem cell transplantation, and brentuximab vedotin exposure varied. The sequence was obtained from a human donor with classical Hodgkin lymphoma. V is TRBV5-4 and J is TRBJ2-1; D gene uncertain. Here the sequenced sample was peripheral blood mononuclear cells (PBMCs), taken at baseline. DNA for the CDR3: TGTGCCAGCAGCTCGGAGCTCTACAATGAGCAGTTCTTC. This translates into CASSSELYNEQFF.